The entry that follows covers one T cell receptor (beta chain) sequence. Its antigen is as yet unknown. 13 Jbeta primers and 60 Vbeta primers were used for the PCR. The table came from immunoSEQ multiplex PCR; TCRdb's copy has only in-frame clones and leaves some out. The table records 90,000 to 120,000 clones, approximately 79% of them present only once. J was trimmed by 9 bases and V by 6 bases; bases with no gene match: 7. This CDR3 region has 14 residues. Looked up from germline, CDR1 is SEHNR and CDR2 is FQNEAQ (reference sequence). The data are from a study of cytomegalovirus exposure and HLA in healthy donors. Overall study findings and caveats: Some segments of the V type, notably TRBV6-2 and TRBV6-3, were excluded as indistinguishable. Accurate prediction of HLA-A and HLA-B alleles (for most subjects) was reportedly achieved from TCR beta sequences. The study assumed roughly uniform donor sequencing depth for presence/absence analyses.

The chain joins TRBV7-9 to TRBJ2-1; 11 nucleotides agree with TRBD2. Sequencing was performed on PBMCs. This clonotype was sampled from a man aged 18 to 29 in good health and CMV-seronegative. For the CDR3, the DNA is TGTGCCAGCAGAATTAGCGGGGGGGCAAGTGAGCAGTTCTTC. Protein sequence: CASRISGGASEQFF.